A selection of T cell receptor beta chains follows, all from one sample in a study of cytomegalovirus exposure and HLA in healthy donors. Sequenced by immunoSEQ multiplex PCR; TCRdb stores in-frame clones only, minus some. The table has more than 140,000 clones, 75% to 80% seen once; the top ten hold approximately 0.66%. What was sequenced was PBMCs. The origin of the receptors is a male donor in good health and CMV-seronegative. Each CDR3 is given with its conserved first and last residue. A D gene is named only where the DNA matches it firmly. The size field is filled for only some rows; it gives once, few, many or a size class.

TRBJ2-5 | - | TRBV7-9 | - | TGTGCCAGCAGCTTATCGTTCGGGATCCAAGAGACCCAGTACTTC | CASSLSFGIQETQYF
TRBJ1-2 | TRBD1 | TRBV9 | - | TGTGCCAGCAGCGTAGTGCCAGGGGGCTTCCTAGATGGCTACACCTTC | CASSVVPGGFLDGYTF
TRBJ2-7 | TRBD2 | TRBV11-2 | - | TGTGCCAGCAGCTTTATAGCGGGAACCTCCTACGAGCAGTACTTC | CASSFIAGTSYEQYF
TRBJ2-1 | TRBD2 | TRBV2 | - | TGTGCCAGCAGTGAAGCCCAGGGACTAGTCCGGTTCTTC | CASSEAQGLVRFF
TRBJ1-1 | - | TRBV6-5 | - | TGTGCCAGCAGCAAGGGGGACACTGAAGCTTTCTTT | CASSKGDTEAFF
TRBJ1-5 | - | TRBV4-3 | few | TGCGCCAGCAGCCAAGGGCGGGGGGGTAATCAGCCCCAGCATTTT | CASSQGRGGNQPQHF
TRBJ1-5 | TRBD1 | TRBV7-9 | few | TGTGCCAGCAGCTTAGCTTCGGGGGACAGTCAGCCCCAGCATTTT | CASSLASGDSQPQHF
TRBJ1-1 | - | TRBV30 | - | TGTGCCTCTCAGGACACTGAAGCTTTCTTT | CASQDTEAFF
TRBJ2-3 | - | TRBV27 | - | TGTGCCAGCGGGTCGGGGGACGTCATTACGCAGTATTTT | CASGSGDVITQYF
TRBJ2-2 | TRBD2 | TRBV4-2 | - | TGTGCCAGCAGCCAAGCATTGCGGGAGACCGGGGAGCTGTTTTTT | CASSQALRETGELFF
TRBJ1-2 | TRBD1 | TRBV5-4 | - | TGTGCCAGCAGCTGGACGGACAGGGGCCTCTATGGCTACACCTTC | CASSWTDRGLYGYTF
TRBJ1-2 | TRBD1 | TRBV5-1 | - | TGCGCCAGCAGCCCCGGGACAGGGGGACCATATGGCTACACCTTC | CASSPGTGGPYGYTF
TRBJ2-3 | - | TRBV5-4 | few | TGTGCCAGCAGCTTGGGAGGGAGCACAGATACGCAGTATTTT | CASSLGGSTDTQYF
TRBJ2-1 | - | TRBV9 | - | TGTGCCAGCAGCGTACCAGCGAGAAATGAGCAGTTCTTC | CASSVPARNEQFF
TRBJ1-4 | - | TRBV2 | - | TGTGCCAGCAGGGGGGGGCAGGCCGGGGGTGAAAAACTGTTTTTT | CASRGGQAGGEKLFF
TRBJ1-2 | TRBD1 | TRBV6-1 | - | TGTGCCAGCAGACAGGGGGCGCAGGGCTATGGCTACACCTTC | CASRQGAQGYGYTF
TRBJ1-5 | TRBD1 | TRBV5-8 | - | TGTGCCAGCAGGACAGGGTCGGCGATCGGGCAGCCCCAGCATTTT | CASRTGSAIGQPQHF
TRBJ1-2 | TRBD1 | TRBV7-9 | once | TGTTCCAGCAGCCCTCCCGACAGGGCCGATGGCTACACCTTC | CSSSPPDRADGYTF
TRBJ2-3 | - | TRBV5-1 | few | TGCGCCAGCAGCTTGGCTGGCACAGATACGCAGTATTTT | CASSLAGTDTQYF
TRBJ1-5 | TRBD1 | TRBV7-8 | once | TGTGCCAGCAGCCAACGGGACAGTACGGGGGATAGCAATCAGCCCCAGCATTTT | CASSQRDSTGDSNQPQHF
TRBJ1-5 | TRBD1 | TRBV11-2 | - | TGTGCCAGCAGCTTAGCGGGACAGGGTTATAGCAATCAGCCCCAGCATTTT | CASSLAGQGYSNQPQHF
TRBJ1-2 | - | TRBV30 | - | TGTGCCTGGAGCCCCTCCGGGGGTCTCGGCTATGGCTACACCTTC | CAWSPSGGLGYGYTF
TRBJ2-1 | TRBD2 | TRBV4-2 | - | TGTGCCAGCAGCCGTGGGACTAGCGGGAGCTCCTACAATGAGCAGTTCTTC | CASSRGTSGSSYNEQFF
TRBJ1-1 | TRBD1 | TRBV30 | - | TGTGCCTGGGACAGGGGCCTGAACACTGAAGCTTTCTTT | CAWDRGLNTEAFF
TRBJ2-1 | - | TRBV4-2 | - | TGTGCCAGCAGTCCAAAACGCGGGCTAAGCGACAATGAGCAGTTCTTC | CASSPKRGLSDNEQFF
TRBJ2-3 | - | TRBV6-6 | - | TGTGCCAGCAGTTACTACAGTTACACAGATACGCAGTATTTT | CASSYYSYTDTQYF
TRBJ2-1 | TRBD2 | TRBV27 | few | TGTGCCAGCAGTTTGCGATTAGCGGGAGATCGGGAGCAGTTCTTC | CASSLRLAGDREQFF
TRBJ2-1 | TRBD1 | TRBV4-3 | - | TGCGCCAGCAGCCAAGGGGACAGCTCCTACAATGAGCAGTTCTTC | CASSQGDSSYNEQFF
TRBJ1-5 | - | TRBV2 | - | TGTGCCAGCAGTGGAGAGGGCAATCAGCCCCAGCATTTT | CASSGEGNQPQHF
TRBJ1-3 | - | TRBV7-2 | - | TGTGCCAGCAGCCCTCAGGACAGATCTGGAAACACCATATATTTT | CASSPQDRSGNTIYF
TRBJ2-7 | TRBD2 | TRBV6-6 | - | TGTGCCAGCAGTTACCCCGAGCGGGGGAACTACGAGCAGTACTTC | CASSYPERGNYEQYF
TRBJ2-5 | TRBD1 | TRBV18 | - | TGTGCCAGCTCACCCCAGGGACAGGCCCAAGAGACCCAGTACTTC | CASSPQGQAQETQYF
TRBJ2-7 | TRBD1 | TRBV30 | - | TGTGCCTGTGACAGGGGGAGCTCCTACGAGCAGTACTTC | CACDRGSSYEQYF
TRBJ2-3 | - | TRBV15 | - | TGTGCCACCAGCAGAGATTACGGTAGCACAGATACGCAGTATTTT | CATSRDYGSTDTQYF
TRBJ1-2 | - | TRBV15 | - | TGTGCCGCCAGCAGAGATGTGGGGCAGCTGTATGGCTACACCTTC | CAASRDVGQLYGYTF
TRBJ2-3 | - | TRBV4-3 | - | TGCGCCAGCAGCCAAGATCTTAGCGACACAGATACGCAGTATTTT | CASSQDLSDTDTQYF
TRBJ2-3 | TRBD2 | TRBV11-3 | few | TGTGCCAGCAGCCTGCGGGGGGTTAACACAGATACGCAGTATTTT | CASSLRGVNTDTQYF
TRBJ1-1 | - | TRBV7-8 | - | TGTGCCAGCAGCTTAGAGGTGGGGGCAAGGACTGAAGCTTTCTTT | CASSLEVGARTEAFF
TRBJ1-4 | - | TRBV15 | few | TGTGCCACCAGCAGAGCAGGGCTCACTGAAAAACTGTTTTTT | CATSRAGLTEKLFF
TRBJ2-7 | TRBD1 | TRBV7-6 | - | TGTGCCAGCAGCCCGGGACAGGGAGGGTACGAGCAGTACTTC | CASSPGQGGYEQYF
TRBJ2-1 | - | TRBV11-3 | - | TGTGCCAGCAGCCCTCTTAACAATGAGCAGTTCTTC | CASSPLNNEQFF
TRBJ2-7 | TRBD2 | TRBV27 | once | TGTGCCAGCAGTAAGCCCGGACTAGCGGGGGCCAACGAGCAGTACTTC | CASSKPGLAGANEQYF
TRBJ1-1 | - | TRBV10-3 | - | TGTGCCATCAGTGACCCCGTTTTAGACACTGAAGCTTTCTTT | CAISDPVLDTEAFF
TRBJ2-7 | - | TRBV25-1 | - | TGTGCCAGCAGTGAATCGGCGGCAGGGAATTACGAGCAGTACTTC | CASSESAAGNYEQYF
TRBJ2-1 | TRBD1 | TRBV5-1 | - | TGCGCCAGCAGCTTGGGGGGACAGAGGGATGGGCAGTTCTTC | CASSLGGQRDGQFF
TRBJ1-2 | - | TRBV2 | - | TGTGCCAGACTCGAGGACTTGACCTATGGCTACACCTTC | CARLEDLTYGYTF
TRBJ1-6 | - | TRBV19 | - | TGTGCCAGTAGTATGATGGGGGGGCCCTATCATAATTCACCCCTCCACTTT | CASSMMGGPYHNSPLHF
TRBJ1-1 | - | TRBV2 | few | TGTGCCAGCAGGACAGGGAACACTGAAGCTTTCTTT | CASRTGNTEAFF
TRBJ2-7 | TRBD1 | TRBV29-1 | - | TGCAGCGTGCCTGGACAGGGTTCCTACGAGCAGTACTTC | CSVPGQGSYEQYF
TRBJ2-7 | TRBD2 | TRBV6-5 | - | TGTGCCAGCAGCTCCGGGACTAGCGAGCAGTACTTC | CASSSGTSEQYF
TRBJ1-6 | - | TRBV6-6 | - | TGTGCCAGCAGTTACTTGCAGGATAATTCACCCCTCCACTTT | CASSYLQDNSPLHF
TRBJ1-2 | TRBD1 | TRBV30 | - | TGTGCCTGGAGTGGTCCGGGACAGGCCTATGGCTACACCTTC | CAWSGPGQAYGYTF
TRBJ2-3 | TRBD2 | TRBV19 | - | TGTGCCACCCAACGGATAGCGGGAGGGGAGGAAGATACGCAGTATTTT | CATQRIAGGEEDTQYF
TRBJ2-2 | - | TRBV19 | - | TGTGCCAGTAGTATCTCCGGGGCGAACACCGGGGAGCTGTTTTTT | CASSISGANTGELFF
TRBJ1-2 | - | TRBV5-4 | - | TGTGCCAGCAGCGCGCGAGGGCCGGCTAGGGGCTACACCTTC | CASSARGPARGYTF
TRBJ1-4 | - | TRBV5-1 | - | TGCGCCAGCAGCTTGGGACAGTCGGTTCCTAGTCTGTTTTTT | CASSLGQSVPSLFF
TRBJ1-2 | TRBD1 | TRBV6-5 | once | TGTGCCAGCAGTTACACAGGGGGCGGTGGCTACACCTTC | CASSYTGGGGYTF